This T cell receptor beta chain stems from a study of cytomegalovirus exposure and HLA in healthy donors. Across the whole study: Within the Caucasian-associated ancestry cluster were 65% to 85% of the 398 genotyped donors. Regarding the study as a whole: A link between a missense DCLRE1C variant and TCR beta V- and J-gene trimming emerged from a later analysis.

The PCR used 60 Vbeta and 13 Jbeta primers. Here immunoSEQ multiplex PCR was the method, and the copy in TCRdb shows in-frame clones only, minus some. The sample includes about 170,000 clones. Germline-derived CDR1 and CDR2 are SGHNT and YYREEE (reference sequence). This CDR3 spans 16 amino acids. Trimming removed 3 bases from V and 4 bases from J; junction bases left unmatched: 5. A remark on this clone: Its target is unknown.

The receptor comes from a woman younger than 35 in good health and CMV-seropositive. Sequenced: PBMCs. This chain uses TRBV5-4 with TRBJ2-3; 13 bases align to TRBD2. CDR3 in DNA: TGTGCCAGCAGCTCCGGACTAGCGGGAGTGTCAGATACGCAGTATTTT. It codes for CASSSGLAGVSDTQYF.